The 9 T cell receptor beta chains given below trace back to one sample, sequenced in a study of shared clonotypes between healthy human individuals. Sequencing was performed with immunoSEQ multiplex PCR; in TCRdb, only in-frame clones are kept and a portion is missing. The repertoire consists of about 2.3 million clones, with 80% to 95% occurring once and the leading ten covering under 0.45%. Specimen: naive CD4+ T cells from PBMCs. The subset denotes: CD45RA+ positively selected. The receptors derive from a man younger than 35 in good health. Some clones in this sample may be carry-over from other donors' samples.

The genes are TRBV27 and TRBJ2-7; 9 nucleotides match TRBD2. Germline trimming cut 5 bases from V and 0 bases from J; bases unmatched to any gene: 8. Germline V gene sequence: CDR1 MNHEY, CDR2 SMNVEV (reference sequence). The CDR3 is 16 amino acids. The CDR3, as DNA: TGTGCCAGCAGTACGAGCGGGAGGAGGAGCTCCTACGAGCAGTACTTC. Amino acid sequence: CASSTSGRRSSYEQYF.

In DNA, the CDR3 is TGTGCCAGCAGAAATAGCGGGAGCCAAAACGAGCAGTACTTC. Translating gives CASRNSGSQNEQYF. The rearrangement links TRBV6-5 to TRBJ2-7; 9 nucleotides agree with TRBD2. With 6 bases clipped from V and 5 bases from J, the junction kept 8 bases outside the gene matches. CDR3 length equals 14 residues. Per germline, CDR1 MNHEY and CDR2 SVGAGI.

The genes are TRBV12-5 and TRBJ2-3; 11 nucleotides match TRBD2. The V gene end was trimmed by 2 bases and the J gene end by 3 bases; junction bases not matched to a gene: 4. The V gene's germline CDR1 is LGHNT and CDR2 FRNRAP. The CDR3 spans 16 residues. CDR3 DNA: TGTGCTAGTGGTTTGTCCTTAGCGGGAGGGACAGATACGCAGTATTTT. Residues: CASGLSLAGGTDTQYF.

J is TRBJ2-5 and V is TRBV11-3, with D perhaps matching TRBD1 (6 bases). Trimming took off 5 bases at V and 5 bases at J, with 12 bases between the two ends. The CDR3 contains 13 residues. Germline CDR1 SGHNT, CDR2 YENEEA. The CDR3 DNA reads TGTGCCAGCAGCCCAGGGGTCTCGGAGACCCAGTACTTC. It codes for CASSPGVSETQYF.

This CDR3 is CASSLSSYGVRYTGELFF. Here the CDR3 DNA reads TGTGCCAGCAGCTTAAGTTCCTATGGCGTCCGGTACACCGGGGAGCTGTTTTTT. The gene calls are TRBV11-2 and TRBJ2-2; no clear D. Germline CDR1 is SGHAT and CDR2 is FQNNGV. The CDR3 consists of 18 residues. Trimming took off 2 bases at V and 3 bases at J, with 19 bases between the two ends.

DNA for the CDR3: TGTGCCAGCAGCTTAGGGCGGGACAGATATCAGCCCCAGCATTTT. It encodes CASSLGRDRYQPQHF. The chain joins TRBV13 to TRBJ1-5; 7 bases fit TRBD1. The ends lost 0 bases at V and 5 bases at J; junction bases unmatched: 4. This CDR3 has 15 amino acids. Germline loops: CDR1 PRHDT, CDR2 FYEKMQ (reference sequence).

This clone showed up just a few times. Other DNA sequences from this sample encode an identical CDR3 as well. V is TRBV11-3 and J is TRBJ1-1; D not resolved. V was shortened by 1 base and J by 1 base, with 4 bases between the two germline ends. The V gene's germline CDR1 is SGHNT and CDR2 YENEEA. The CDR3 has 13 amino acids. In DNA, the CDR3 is TGTGCCAGCAGCTTAGGGGGGAACACTGAAGCTTTCTTT. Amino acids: CASSLGGNTEAFF.

CDR3 nucleotide sequence: TGTGCCAGCATAGAGGGGCTGGATCAGCCCCAGCATTTT. Protein: CASIEGLDQPQHF. The chain links TRBV28 to TRBJ1-5, with D perhaps matching TRBD1 (5 bases). Trimming left V 7 bases short and J 5 bases short, with 12 bases between. CDR3 length equals 13 residues. Germline CDR1 and CDR2: MDHEN and SYDVKM. Together with reference TRBV28 and TRBJ1-5, the CDR3 gives the full variable domain: DVKVTQSSRYLVKRTGEKVFLECVQDMDHENMFWYRQDPGLGLRLIYFSYDVKMKEKGDIPEGYSVSREKKERFSLILESASTNQTSMYLCASIEGLDQPQHFGDGTRLSIL.

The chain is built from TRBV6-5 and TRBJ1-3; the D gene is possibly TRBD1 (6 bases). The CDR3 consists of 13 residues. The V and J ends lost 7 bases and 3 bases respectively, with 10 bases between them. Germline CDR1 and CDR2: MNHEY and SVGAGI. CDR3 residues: CASTGAGGNTIYF. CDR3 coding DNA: TGTGCCAGCACGGGGGCTGGTGGAAACACCATATATTTT.